This T cell receptor beta chain emerged from a study of blood T cell repertoires in COVID-19. At the level of the study: COVID-19 samples, acute and convalescent, were from the United States, Italy and Spain. From T cells, B-cell-depleted T cells, or PBMCs came the material, which was cDNA or gDNA.

In the original processing: How many nucleated cells were present was estimated from reference gene primer amplification. The assay was immunoSEQ multiplex PCR, and TCRdb's table has in-frame clones only and misses some. That table supplies the V and J calls and clone size; D and trimming were determined from the DNA. The data show over 100,000 clones, 75% to 95% seen once. Trimming took 4 bases from V and 7 from J, leaving 22 bases between them. This CDR3 is 17 amino acids long. Germline CDR1 and CDR2: SEHNR and FQNEAQ (reference sequence). The TCR originated in a human donor in a cohort sampled during active COVID-19. Material: peripheral blood. The gene calls are TRBV7-9 and TRBJ2-2, with a tentative D call TRBD2 (6 bases). The CDR3 loop reads CASSSRPGLPSGGELFF. The CDR3 DNA reads TGTGCCAGCAGCTCACGGCCGGGACTCCCTTCTGGCGGGGAGCTGTTTTTT.